Listed below are T cell receptor beta chains from one sample, sequenced in a study of long-term antiretroviral therapy in people with HIV. Repertoires were generated with immunoSEQ multiplex PCR, while TCRdb's copy carries only in-frame clones and drops some. The sample records over 30,000 clones, 80% to 85% being singletons. The sequenced sample was unsorted PBMCs, obtained 1 year after starting antiretroviral therapy. The source is a man younger than 30 with HIV. CDR3s include the opening cysteine and the closing phenylalanine or tryptophan. D genes are given only for firm matches. Rows may omit the clone size; those that give it use once, few, many or a size class.

D gene: TRBD2; V gene: TRBV9; clone size: -; J gene: TRBJ2-1; CDR3 DNA: TGTGCCAGCAGCGAGGGAGGAGCGGGAGGGCCGAAAGGGTCCTACAATGAGCAGTTCTTC; CDR3 protein: CASSEGGAGGPKGSYNEQFF
D gene: -; V gene: TRBV6-6; clone size: -; J gene: TRBJ2-2; CDR3 DNA: TGTGCCAGCAGTCCTCTCCCGGACATTGTTCCCGGGGAGCTGTTTTTT; CDR3 protein: CASSPLPDIVPGELFF
D gene: -; V gene: TRBV19; clone size: -; J gene: TRBJ2-7; CDR3 DNA: TGTGCCAGCGGAGCAGGGCCCTCCTACGAGCAGTACTTC; CDR3 protein: CASGAGPSYEQYF
D gene: TRBD1; V gene: TRBV9; clone size: -; J gene: TRBJ2-5; CDR3 DNA: TGTGCCAGCAGCGCCGGACGGGACAGCCGCCAAGAGACCCAGTACTTC; CDR3 protein: CASSAGRDSRQETQYF
D gene: TRBD1; V gene: TRBV5-4; clone size: -; J gene: TRBJ1-1; CDR3 DNA: TGTGCCAGCAGCTTGGGGACAGGGGAGGTTGGCACTGAAGCTTTCTTT; CDR3 protein: CASSLGTGEVGTEAFF
D gene: -; V gene: TRBV9; clone size: -; J gene: TRBJ2-7; CDR3 DNA: TGTGCCAGCAGTCCCGGGCCGCCTGGGGACGAGCAGTACTTC; CDR3 protein: CASSPGPPGDEQYF
D gene: -; V gene: TRBV5-5; clone size: -; J gene: TRBJ1-4; CDR3 DNA: TGTGCCAGCAGCTTGGCCCGGGCCAATGAAAAACTGTTTTTT; CDR3 protein: CASSLARANEKLFF
D gene: TRBD2; V gene: TRBV5-1; clone size: once; J gene: TRBJ2-3; CDR3 DNA: TGCGCCAGCAGCACCGGACTAGCGGGAGCACGGACAGATACGCAGTATTTT; CDR3 protein: CASSTGLAGARTDTQYF
D gene: -; V gene: TRBV27; clone size: -; J gene: TRBJ2-1; CDR3 DNA: TGTGCCAGCAGTTTCTCAGGGGTCTACAATGAGCAGTTCTTC; CDR3 protein: CASSFSGVYNEQFF
D gene: -; V gene: TRBV2; clone size: -; J gene: TRBJ2-1; CDR3 DNA: TGTGCCAGCAGTGAGGCCCCTAAGGGGTACAATGAGCAGTTCTTC; CDR3 protein: CASSEAPKGYNEQFF